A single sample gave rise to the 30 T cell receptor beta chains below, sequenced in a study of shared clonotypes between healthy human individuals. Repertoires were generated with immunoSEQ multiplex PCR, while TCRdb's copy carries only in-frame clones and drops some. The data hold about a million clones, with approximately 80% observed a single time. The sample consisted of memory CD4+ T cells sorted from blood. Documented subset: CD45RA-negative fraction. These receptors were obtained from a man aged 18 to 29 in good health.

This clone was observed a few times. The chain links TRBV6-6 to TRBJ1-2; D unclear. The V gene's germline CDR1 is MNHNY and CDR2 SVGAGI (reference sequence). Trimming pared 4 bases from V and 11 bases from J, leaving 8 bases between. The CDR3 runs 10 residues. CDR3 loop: CASSSSDYTF. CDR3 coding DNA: TGTGCCAGCAGTTCTTCTGATTACACCTTC.

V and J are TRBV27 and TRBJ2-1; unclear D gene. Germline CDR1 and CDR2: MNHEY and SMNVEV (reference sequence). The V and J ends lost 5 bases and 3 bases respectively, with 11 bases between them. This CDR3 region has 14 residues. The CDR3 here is CASSTYGGYNEQFF. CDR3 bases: TGTGCCAGCAGTACCTACGGTGGCTACAATGAGCAGTTCTTC.

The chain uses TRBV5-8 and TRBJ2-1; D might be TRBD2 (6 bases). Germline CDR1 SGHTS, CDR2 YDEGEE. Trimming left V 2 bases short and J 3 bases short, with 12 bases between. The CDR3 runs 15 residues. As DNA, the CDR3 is TGTGCCAGCAGCTTTTGGGACTTAAACTACAATGAGCAGTTCTTC. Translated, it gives CASSFWDLNYNEQFF.

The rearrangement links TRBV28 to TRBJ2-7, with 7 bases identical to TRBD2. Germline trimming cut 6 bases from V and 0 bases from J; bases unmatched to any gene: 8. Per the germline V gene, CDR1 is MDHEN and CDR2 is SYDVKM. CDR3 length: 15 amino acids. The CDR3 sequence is CASRAIRDYSYEQYF. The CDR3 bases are TGTGCCAGCAGGGCTATCCGGGACTACTCCTACGAGCAGTACTTC.

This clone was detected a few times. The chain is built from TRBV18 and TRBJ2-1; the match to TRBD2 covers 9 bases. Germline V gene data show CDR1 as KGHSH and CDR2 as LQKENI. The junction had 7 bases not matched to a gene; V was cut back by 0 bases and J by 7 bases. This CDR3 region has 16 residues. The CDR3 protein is CASSPPRGGGANEQFF. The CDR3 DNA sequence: TGTGCCAGCTCACCACCCAGGGGCGGGGGGGCGAATGAGCAGTTCTTC.

The CDR3 nucleotides read TGTGCCAGCAGGGCTAGTCGCGGGGGCATGGGTCAGCCCCAGCATTTT. Protein: CASRASRGGMGQPQHF. The chain combines TRBV2 with TRBJ1-5; maybe TRBD1 (6 bases). The CDR3 has 16 residues. In germline, CDR1 is SNHLY, CDR2 FYNNEI. Trimming shortened V by 6 bases and J by 6 bases, and 21 bases separated the two germline ends.

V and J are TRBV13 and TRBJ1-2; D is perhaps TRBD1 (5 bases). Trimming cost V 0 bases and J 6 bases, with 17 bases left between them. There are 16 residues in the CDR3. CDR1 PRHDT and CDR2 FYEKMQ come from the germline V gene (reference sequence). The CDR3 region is CASSLGGIGDGNGYTF. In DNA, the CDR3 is TGTGCCAGCAGCTTAGGTGGTATCGGGGACGGGAATGGCTACACCTTC.

The CDR3 reads CGSGRADSYNEQFF. The CDR3 nucleotides are TGTGGGAGCGGGAGGGCCGATTCCTACAATGAGCAGTTCTTC. This sequence joins TRBV19 and TRBJ2-1, with 10 bases matching TRBD2. CDR3 length equals 14 residues. Germline V lookup: CDR1 LNHDA, CDR2 SQIVND (reference sequence). The variable domain in full, completed from reference TRBV19 and TRBJ2-1, reads DGGITQSPKYLFRKEGQNVTLSCEQNLNHDAMYWYRQDPGQGLRLIYYSQIVNDFQKGDIAEGYSVSREKKESFPLTVTSAQKNPTAFYLCGSGRADSYNEQFFGPGTRLTVL.

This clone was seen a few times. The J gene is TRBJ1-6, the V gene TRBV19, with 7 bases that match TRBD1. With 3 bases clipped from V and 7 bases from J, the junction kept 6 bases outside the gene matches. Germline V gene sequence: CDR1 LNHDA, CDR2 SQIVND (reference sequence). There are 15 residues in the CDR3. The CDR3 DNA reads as TGTGCCAGTAGTATGCGACAGGGTTTCAATTCACCCCTCCACTTT. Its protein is CASSMRQGFNSPLHF.

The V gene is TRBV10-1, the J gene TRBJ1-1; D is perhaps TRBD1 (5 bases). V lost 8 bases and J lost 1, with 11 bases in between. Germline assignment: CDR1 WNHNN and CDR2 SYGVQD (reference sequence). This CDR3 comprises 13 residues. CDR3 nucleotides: TGCGCCAGCTCGGGACTAGCGAACACTGAAGCTTTCTTT. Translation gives CASSGLANTEAFF.

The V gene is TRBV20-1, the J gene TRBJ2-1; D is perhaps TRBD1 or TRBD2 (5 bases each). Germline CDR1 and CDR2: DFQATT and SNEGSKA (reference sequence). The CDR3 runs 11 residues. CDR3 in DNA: TGCAGGCCGAGGGGTAACAATGAGCAGTTCTTC. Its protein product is CRPRGNNEQFF.

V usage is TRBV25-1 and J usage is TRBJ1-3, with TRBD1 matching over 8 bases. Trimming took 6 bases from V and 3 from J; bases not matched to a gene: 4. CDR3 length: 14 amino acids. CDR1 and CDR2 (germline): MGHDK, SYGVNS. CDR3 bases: TGTGCCAGCAGCGATGACAGGGGTGGAAACACCATATATTTT. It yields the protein CASSDDRGGNTIYF.

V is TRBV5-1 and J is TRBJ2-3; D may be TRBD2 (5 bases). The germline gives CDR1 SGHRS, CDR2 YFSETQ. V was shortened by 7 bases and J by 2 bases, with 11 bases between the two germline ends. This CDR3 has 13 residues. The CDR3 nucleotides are TGCGCCAGCCGGACGGGAATCACAGATACGCAGTATTTT. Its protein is CASRTGITDTQYF.

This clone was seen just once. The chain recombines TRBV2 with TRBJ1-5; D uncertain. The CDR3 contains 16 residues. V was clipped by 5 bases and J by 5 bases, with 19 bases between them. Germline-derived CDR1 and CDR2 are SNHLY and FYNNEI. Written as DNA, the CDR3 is TGTGCCAGCAGTTCGCTCCCCGGGAGCAGACATCAGCCCCAGCATTTT. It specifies CASSSLPGSRHQPQHF.

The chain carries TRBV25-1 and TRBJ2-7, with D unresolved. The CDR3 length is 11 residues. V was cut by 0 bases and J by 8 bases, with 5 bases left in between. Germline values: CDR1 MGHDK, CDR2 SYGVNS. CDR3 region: CASSEYGKQYF. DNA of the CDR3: TGTGCCAGCAGTGAATATGGGAAGCAGTACTTC.

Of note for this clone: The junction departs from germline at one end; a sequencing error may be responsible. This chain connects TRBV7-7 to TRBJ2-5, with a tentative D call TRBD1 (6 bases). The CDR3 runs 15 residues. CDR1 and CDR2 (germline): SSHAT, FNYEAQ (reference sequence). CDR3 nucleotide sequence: TGTGCTAGCAGCTTAGTAGGACAGCAACAAGAGACCCAGTACTTC. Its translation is CASSLVGQQQETQYF.

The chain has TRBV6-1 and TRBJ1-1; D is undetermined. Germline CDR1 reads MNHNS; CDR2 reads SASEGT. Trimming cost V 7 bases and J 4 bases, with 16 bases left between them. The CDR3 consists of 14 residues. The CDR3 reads CASTPRWGSTEAFF. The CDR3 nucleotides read TGTGCCAGCACTCCTAGGTGGGGTAGCACTGAAGCTTTCTTT.

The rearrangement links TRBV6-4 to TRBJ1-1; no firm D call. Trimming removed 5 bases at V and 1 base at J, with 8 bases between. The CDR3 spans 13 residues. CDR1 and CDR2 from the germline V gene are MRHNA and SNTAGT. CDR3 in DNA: TGTGCCAGCAGTCGGACGGCGAACACTGAAGCTTTCTTT. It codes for CASSRTANTEAFF.

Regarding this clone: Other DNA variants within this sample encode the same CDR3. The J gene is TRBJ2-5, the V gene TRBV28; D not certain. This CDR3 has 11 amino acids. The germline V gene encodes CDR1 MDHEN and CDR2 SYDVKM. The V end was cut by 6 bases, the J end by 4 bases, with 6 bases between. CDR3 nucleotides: TGTGCCAGCAGCCCTCGAGAGACCCAGTACTTC. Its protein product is CASSPRETQYF. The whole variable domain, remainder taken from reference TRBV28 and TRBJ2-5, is DVKVTQSSRYLVKRTGEKVFLECVQDMDHENMFWYRQDPGLGLRLIYFSYDVKMKEKGDIPEGYSVSREKKERFSLILESASTNQTSMYLCASSPRETQYFGPGTRLLVL.

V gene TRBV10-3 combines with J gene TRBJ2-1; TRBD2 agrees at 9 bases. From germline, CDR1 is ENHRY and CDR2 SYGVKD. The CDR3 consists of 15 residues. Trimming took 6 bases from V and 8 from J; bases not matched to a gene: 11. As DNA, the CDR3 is TGTGCCATCAGCGGGACGGCGGGAGGGAACGATGAGCAGTTCTTC. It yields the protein CAISGTAGGNDEQFF.

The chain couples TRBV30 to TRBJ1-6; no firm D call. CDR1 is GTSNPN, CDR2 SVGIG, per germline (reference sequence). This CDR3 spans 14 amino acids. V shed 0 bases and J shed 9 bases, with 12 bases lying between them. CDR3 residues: CAWSVIDRVSPLHF. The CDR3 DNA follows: TGTGCCTGGAGTGTAATAGATAGGGTTTCACCCCTCCACTTT.

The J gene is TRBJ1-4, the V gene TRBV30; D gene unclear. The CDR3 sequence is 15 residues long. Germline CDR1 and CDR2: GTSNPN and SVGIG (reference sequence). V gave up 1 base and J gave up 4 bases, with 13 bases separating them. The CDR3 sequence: CAWSDKQIRNEKLFF. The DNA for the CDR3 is TGTGCCTGGAGTGATAAACAGATTCGTAATGAAAAACTGTTTTTT.

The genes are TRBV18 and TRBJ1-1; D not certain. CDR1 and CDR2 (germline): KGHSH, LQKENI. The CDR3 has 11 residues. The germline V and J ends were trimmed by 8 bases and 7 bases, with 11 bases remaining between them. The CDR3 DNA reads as TGTGCCAGCGCTGAGTTCGGTGAAGCTTTCTTT. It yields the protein CASAEFGEAFF. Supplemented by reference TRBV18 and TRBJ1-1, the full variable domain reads NAGVMQNPRHLVRRRGQEARLRCSPMKGHSHVYWYRQLPEEGLKFMVYLQKENIIDESGMPKERFSAEFPKEGPSILRIQQVVRGDSAAYFCASAEFGEAFFGQGTRLTVV.

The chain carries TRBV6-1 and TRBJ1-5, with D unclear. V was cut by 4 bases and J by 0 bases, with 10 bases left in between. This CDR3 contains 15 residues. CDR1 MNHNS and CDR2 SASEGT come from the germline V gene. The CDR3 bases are TGTGCCAGCAGTGGTTTGAGGGATAGCAATCAGCCCCAGCATTTT. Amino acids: CASSGLRDSNQPQHF.

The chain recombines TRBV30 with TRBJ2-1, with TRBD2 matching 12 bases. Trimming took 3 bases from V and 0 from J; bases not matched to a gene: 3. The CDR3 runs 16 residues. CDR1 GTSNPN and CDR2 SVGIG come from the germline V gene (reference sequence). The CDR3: CAWRELAGGSYNEQFF. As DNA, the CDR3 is TGTGCCTGGAGAGAACTAGCGGGAGGCTCCTACAATGAGCAGTTCTTC.

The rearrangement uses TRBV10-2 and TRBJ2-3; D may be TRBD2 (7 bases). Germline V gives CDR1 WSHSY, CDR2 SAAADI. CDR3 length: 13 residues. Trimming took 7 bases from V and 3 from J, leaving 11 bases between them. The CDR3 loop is CASTKGGTDTQYF. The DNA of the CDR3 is TGCGCCAGCACGAAGGGGGGGACAGATACGCAGTATTTT.

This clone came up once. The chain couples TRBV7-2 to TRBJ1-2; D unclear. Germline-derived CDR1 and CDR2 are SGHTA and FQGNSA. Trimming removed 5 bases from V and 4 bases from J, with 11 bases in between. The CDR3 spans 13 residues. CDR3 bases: TGTGCCAGCAGCCCGGCAGAAACCTATGGCTACACCTTC. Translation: CASSPAETYGYTF.

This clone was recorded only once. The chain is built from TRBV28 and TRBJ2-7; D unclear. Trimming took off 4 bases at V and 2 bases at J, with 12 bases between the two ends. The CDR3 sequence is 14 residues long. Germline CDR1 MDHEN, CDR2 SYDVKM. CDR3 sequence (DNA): TGTGCCAGCAGTTCGGCAGGTCCTACCTACGAGCAGTACTTC. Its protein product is CASSSAGPTYEQYF.

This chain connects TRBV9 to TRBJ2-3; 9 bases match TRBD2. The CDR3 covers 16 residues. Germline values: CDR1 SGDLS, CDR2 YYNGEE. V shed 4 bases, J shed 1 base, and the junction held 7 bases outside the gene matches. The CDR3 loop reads CASSLGTSLGTDTQYF. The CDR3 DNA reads TGTGCCAGCAGCCTAGGGACTAGCCTTGGCACAGATACGCAGTATTTT.

CDR3 in amino acids: CASLPPSPLHF. CDR3 DNA sequence: TGTGCCAGCCTACCTCCTTCACCCCTCCACTTT. The J gene is TRBJ1-6, the V gene TRBV6-5; D not resolved. The CDR3 runs to 11 residues. Germline CDR1 reads MNHEY; CDR2 reads SVGAGI. V was clipped by 8 bases and J by 9 bases, with 8 bases between them.